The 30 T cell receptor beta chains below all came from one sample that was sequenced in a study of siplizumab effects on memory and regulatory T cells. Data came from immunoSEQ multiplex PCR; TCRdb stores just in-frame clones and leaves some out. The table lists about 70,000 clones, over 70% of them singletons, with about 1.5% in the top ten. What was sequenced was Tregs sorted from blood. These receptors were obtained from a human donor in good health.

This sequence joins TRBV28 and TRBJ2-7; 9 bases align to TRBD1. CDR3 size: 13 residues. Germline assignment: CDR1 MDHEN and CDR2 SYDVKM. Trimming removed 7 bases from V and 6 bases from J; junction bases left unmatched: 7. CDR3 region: CASTPGTGFEQYF. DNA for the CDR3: TGTGCCAGCACCCCCGGGACAGGGTTCGAGCAGTACTTC.

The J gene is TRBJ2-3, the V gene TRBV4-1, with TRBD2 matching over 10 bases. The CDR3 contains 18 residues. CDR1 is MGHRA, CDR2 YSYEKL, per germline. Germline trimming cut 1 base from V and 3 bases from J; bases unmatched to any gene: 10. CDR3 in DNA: TGCGCCAGCAGCCAAGCTCCGCCTAGCGGGAGAAGGACAGATACGCAGTATTTT. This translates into CASSQAPPSGRRTDTQYF.

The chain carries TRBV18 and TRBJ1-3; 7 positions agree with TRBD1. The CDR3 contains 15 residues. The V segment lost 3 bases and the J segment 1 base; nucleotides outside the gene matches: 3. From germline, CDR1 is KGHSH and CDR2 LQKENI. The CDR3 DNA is TGTGCCAGCTCACCCAGACAGGGATCTGGAAACACCATATATTTT. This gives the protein CASSPRQGSGNTIYF. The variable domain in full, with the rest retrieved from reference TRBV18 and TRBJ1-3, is NAGVMQNPRHLVRRRGQEARLRCSPMKGHSHVYWYRQLPEEGLKFMVYLQKENIIDESGMPKERFSAEFPKEGPSILRIQQVVRGDSAAYFCASSPRQGSGNTIYFGEGSWLTVV.

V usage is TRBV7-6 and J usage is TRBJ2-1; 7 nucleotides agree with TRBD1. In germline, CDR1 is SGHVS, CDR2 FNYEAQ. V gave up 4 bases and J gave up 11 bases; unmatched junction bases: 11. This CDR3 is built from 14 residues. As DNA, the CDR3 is TGTGCCAGCAGCTCCGGACAGGTCCAGGCCCAGCAGTTCTTC. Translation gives CASSSGQVQAQQFF.

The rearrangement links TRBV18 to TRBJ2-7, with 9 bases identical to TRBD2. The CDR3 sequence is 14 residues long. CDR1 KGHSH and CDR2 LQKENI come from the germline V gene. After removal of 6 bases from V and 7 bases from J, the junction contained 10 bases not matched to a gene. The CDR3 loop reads CASSREAGGWEQYF. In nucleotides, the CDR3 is TGTGCCAGCTCTCGGGAAGCGGGAGGATGGGAGCAGTACTTC. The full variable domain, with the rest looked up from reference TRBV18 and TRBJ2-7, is NAGVMQNPRHLVRRRGQEARLRCSPMKGHSHVYWYRQLPEEGLKFMVYLQKENIIDESGMPKERFSAEFPKEGPSILRIQQVVRGDSAAYFCASSREAGGWEQYFGPGTRLTVT.

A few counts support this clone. CDR3: CASSPEERNQPQHF. CDR3 sequence (DNA): TGTGCCAGCTCACCAGAGGAGAGAAATCAGCCCCAGCATTTT. The V and J genes are TRBV18 and TRBJ1-5; no clear D gene. Trimming left V 2 bases short and J 4 bases short, with 9 bases between. The CDR3 spans 14 residues. Germline V gene lookup returns CDR1 KGHSH and CDR2 LQKENI.

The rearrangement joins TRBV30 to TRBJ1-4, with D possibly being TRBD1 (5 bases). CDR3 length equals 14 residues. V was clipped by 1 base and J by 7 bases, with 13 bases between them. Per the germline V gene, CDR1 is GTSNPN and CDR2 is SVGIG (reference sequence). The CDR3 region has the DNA TGTGCCTGGAGTGATGGGGGGATAGGTGAAAAACTGTTTTTT. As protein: CAWSDGGIGEKLFF.

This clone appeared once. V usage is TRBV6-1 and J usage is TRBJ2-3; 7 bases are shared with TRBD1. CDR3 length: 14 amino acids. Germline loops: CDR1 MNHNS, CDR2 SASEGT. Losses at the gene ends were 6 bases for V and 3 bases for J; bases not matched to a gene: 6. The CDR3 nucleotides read TGTGCCAGCAGATTAGACAGGGCAACAGATACGCAGTATTTT. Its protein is CASRLDRATDTQYF.

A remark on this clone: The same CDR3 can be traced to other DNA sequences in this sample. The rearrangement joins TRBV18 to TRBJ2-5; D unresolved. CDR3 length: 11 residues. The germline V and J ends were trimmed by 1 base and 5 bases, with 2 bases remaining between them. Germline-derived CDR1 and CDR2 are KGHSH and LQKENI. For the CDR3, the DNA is TGTGCCAGCTCACCACGGGAGACCCAGTACTTC. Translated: CASSPRETQYF.

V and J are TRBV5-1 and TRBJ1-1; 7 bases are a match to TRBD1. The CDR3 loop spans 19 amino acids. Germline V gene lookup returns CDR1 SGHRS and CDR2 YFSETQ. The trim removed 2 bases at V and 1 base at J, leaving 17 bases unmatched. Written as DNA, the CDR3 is TGCGCCAGCAGCTTTTCCCCTAGGCAGATTACAGGGGCGAACACTGAAGCTTTCTTT. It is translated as CASSFSPRQITGANTEAFF.

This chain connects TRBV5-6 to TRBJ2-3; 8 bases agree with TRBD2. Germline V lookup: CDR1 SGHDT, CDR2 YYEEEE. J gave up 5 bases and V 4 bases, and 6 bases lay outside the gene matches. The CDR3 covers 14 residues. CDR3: CASSTPLAGDTQYF. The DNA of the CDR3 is TGTGCCAGCAGCACCCCTCTAGCGGGAGATACGCAGTATTTT.

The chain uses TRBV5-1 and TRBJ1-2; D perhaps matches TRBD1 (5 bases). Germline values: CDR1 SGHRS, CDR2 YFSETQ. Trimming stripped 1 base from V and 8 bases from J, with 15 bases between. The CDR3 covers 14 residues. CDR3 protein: CASSLNTGPEGYTF. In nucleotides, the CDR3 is TGCGCCAGCAGCTTGAATACAGGCCCGGAGGGCTACACCTTC.

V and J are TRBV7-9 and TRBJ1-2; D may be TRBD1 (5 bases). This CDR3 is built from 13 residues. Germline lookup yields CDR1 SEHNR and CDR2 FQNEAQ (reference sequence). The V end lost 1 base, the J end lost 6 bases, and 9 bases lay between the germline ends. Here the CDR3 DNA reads TGTGCCAGCAGCTTAGGGGGCAGGCATGGCTACACCTTC. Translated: CASSLGGRHGYTF.

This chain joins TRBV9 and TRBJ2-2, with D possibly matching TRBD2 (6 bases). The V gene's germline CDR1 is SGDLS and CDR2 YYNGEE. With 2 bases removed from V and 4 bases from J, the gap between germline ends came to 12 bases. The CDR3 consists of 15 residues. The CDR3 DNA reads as TGTGCCAGCAGCGTGCAGGGAGGTACCACCGGGGAGCTGTTTTTT. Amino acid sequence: CASSVQGGTTGELFF.

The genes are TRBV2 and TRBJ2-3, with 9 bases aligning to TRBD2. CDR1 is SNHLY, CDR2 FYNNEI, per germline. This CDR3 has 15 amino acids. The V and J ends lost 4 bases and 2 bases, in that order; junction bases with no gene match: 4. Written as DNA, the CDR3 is TGTGCCAGCAGTGGCCTAGCGGGGTACACAGATACGCAGTATTTT. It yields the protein CASSGLAGYTDTQYF.

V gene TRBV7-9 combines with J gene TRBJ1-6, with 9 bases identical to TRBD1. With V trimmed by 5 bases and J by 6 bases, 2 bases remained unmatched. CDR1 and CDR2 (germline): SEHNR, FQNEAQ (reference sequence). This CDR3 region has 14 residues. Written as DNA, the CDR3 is TGTGCCAGCAGCCAGGGACAGGGTAATTCACCCCTCCACTTT. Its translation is CASSQGQGNSPLHF.

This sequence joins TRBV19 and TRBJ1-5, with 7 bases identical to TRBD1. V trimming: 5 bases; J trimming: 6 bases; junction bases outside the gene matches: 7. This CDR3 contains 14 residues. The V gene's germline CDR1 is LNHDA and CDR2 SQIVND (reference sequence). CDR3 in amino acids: CASSRRGPAQPQHF. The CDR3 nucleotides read TGTGCCAGTAGTCGGAGGGGGCCGGCTCAGCCCCAGCATTTT.

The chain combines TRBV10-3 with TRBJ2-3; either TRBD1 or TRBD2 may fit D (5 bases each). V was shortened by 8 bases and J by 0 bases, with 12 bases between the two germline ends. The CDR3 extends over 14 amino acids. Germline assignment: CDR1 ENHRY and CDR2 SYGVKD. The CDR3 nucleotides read TGTGCCATCGGGGGAGCACCTAGCACAGATACGCAGTATTTT. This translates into CAIGGAPSTDTQYF.

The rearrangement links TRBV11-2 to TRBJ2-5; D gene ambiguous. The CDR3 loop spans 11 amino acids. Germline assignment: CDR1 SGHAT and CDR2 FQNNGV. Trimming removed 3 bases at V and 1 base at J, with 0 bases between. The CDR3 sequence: CASSFQETQYF. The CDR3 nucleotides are TGTGCCAGCAGCTTCCAAGAGACCCAGTACTTC.

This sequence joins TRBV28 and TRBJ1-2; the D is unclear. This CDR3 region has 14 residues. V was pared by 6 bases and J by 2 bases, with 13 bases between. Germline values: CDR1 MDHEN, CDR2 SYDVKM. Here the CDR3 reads CASRRPGSNYGYTF. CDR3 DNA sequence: TGTGCCAGCAGGCGACCGGGATCCAACTATGGCTACACCTTC.

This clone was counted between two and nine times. CDR3 in amino acids: CASRILGPTRAGEWENIQYF. CDR3 nucleotide sequence: TGTGCCAGCAGGATATTAGGTCCTACTAGAGCGGGGGAGTGGGAAAACATTCAGTACTTC. The chain carries TRBV2 and TRBJ2-4; 8 bases agree with TRBD2. Trimming took 6 bases from V and 5 from J; bases not matched to a gene: 24. CDR3 size: 20 residues. Germline V gives CDR1 SNHLY, CDR2 FYNNEI.

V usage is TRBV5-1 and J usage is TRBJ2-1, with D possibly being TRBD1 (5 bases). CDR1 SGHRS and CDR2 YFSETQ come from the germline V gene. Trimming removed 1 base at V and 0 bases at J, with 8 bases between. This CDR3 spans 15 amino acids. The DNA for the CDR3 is TGCGCCAGCAGCTTGAGACAGATCTCCTACAATGAGCAGTTCTTC. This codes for CASSLRQISYNEQFF.

Here the CDR3 reads CAWSVRWQGAGQPQHF. Written as DNA, the CDR3 is TGTGCCTGGAGTGTACGGTGGCAGGGGGCCGGTCAGCCCCAGCATTTT. The J gene is TRBJ1-5, the V gene TRBV30; 8 nucleotides align to TRBD1. Trimming at V came to 0 bases and at J to 6 bases, leaving 10 bases not matched to a gene. The CDR3 loop spans 16 amino acids. Germline CDR1 GTSNPN, CDR2 SVGIG (reference sequence).

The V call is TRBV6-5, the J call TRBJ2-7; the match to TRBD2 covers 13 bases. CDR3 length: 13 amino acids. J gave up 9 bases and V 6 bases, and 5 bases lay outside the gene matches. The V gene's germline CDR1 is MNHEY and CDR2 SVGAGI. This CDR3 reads CASSRLAGGLQYF. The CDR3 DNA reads TGTGCCAGCAGCAGACTAGCGGGAGGTCTGCAGTACTTC.

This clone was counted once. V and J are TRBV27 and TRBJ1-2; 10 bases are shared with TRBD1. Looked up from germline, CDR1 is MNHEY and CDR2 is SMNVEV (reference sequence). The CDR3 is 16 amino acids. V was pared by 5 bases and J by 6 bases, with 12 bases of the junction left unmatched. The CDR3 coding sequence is TGTGCCAGCAGTCCCCACGTAACCGGGACAGGGGATGGCTACACCTTC. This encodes CASSPHVTGTGDGYTF.

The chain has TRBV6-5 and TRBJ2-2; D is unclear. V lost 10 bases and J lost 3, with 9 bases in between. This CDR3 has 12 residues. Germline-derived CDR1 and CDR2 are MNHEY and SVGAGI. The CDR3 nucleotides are TGTGCCACCCCTGCGGACACCGGGGAGCTGTTTTTT. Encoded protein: CATPADTGELFF.

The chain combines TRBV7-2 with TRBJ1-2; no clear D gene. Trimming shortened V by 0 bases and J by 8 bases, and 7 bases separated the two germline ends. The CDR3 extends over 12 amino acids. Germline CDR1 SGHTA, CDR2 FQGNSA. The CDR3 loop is CASSLATRGYTF. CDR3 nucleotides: TGTGCCAGCAGCTTAGCCACACGGGGCTACACCTTC. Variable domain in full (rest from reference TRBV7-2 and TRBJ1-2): GAGVSQSPSNKVTEKGKDVELRCDPISGHTALYWYRQSLGQGLEFLIYFQGNSAPDKSGLPSDRFSAERTGGSVSTLTIQRTQQEDSAVYLCASSLATRGYTFGSGTRLTVV.

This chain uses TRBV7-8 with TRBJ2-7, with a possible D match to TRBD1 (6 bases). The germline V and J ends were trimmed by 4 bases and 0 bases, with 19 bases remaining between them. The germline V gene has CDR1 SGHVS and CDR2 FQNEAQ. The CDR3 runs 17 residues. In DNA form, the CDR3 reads TGTGCCAGCAGCTCATCTAAGGGGGACGGCCGCTCCTACGAGCAGTACTTC. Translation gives CASSSSKGDGRSYEQYF. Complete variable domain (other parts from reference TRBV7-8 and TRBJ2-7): GAGVSQSPRYKVAKRGQDVALRCDPISGHVSLFWYQQALGQGPEFLTYFQNEAQLDKSGLPSDRFFAERPEGSVSTLKIQRTQQEDSAVYLCASSSSKGDGRSYEQYFGPGTRLTVT.

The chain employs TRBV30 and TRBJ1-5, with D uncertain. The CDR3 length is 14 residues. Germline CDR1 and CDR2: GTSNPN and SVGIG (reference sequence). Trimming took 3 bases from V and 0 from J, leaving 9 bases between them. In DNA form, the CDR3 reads TGTGCCTGGAGCCACCTCTATAGCAATCAGCCCCAGCATTTT. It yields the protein CAWSHLYSNQPQHF.

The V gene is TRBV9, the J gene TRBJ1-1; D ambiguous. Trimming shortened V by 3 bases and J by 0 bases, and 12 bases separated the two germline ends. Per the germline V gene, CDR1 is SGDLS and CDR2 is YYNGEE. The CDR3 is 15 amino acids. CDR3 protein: CASSARVNMNTEAFF. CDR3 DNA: TGTGCCAGCAGCGCCCGGGTCAATATGAACACTGAAGCTTTCTTT.